These T cell receptor beta chains were read from a single sample in a study of T-cell reconstitution after alpha-beta-depleted transplantation in children. MiXCR was run by TCRdb on the PCR reads, yielding one entry per CDR3 protein. This table has roughly 340,000 distinct CDR3 sequences, about 17% appearing once. The specimen comprised PBMCs, mostly from graft donor cells, sampled 360 days after TCRalphabeta/CD19-depleted stem cell transplant. These receptor sequences come from a male patient between 2 and 15 years old who had a stem cell transplant for acute lymphoblastic leukemia, so the T cells may come from the graft donor. CDR3s include the opening cysteine and the closing phenylalanine or tryptophan. D genes are given only for firm matches. Where a row states a size, it is once, few, many or the class of an expanded clone; other rows omit it.

CASSPGLAGGGDNEQFF,TGCGCCAGCAGCCCCGGACTAGCGGGAGGAGGTGACAATGAGCAGTTCTTC,TRBV4-3,-,TRBD2,TRBJ2-1
CASSERLGRPQHF,TGTGCCAGCAGCGAGAGGCTCGGGAGGCCCCAGCATTTT,TRBV5-8,many,-,TRBJ1-5
CASSQDWRGVEQYF,TGTGCCAGCAGCCAAGATTGGCGGGGCGTCGAGCAGTACTTC,TRBV4-2,few,-,TRBJ2-7
CASSYFGGEQYF,TGTGCCAGCAGTTACTTTGGAGGCGAGCAGTACTTC,TRBV6-2/TRBV6-3,few,-,TRBJ2-7
CASNRQGNSNQPQHF,TGTGCCAGCAACCGACAGGGGAATAGCAATCAGCCCCAGCATTTT,TRBV12-3/TRBV12-4,-,TRBD1,TRBJ1-5
CASSDPGTSGYYEQYF,TGTGCCAGCAGTGACCCCGGGACTAGCGGGTACTACGAGCAGTACTTC,TRBV28,few,TRBD2,TRBJ2-7
CASSQIGQPSYEQYF,TGCGCCAGCAGCCAAATTGGACAGCCGTCCTACGAGCAGTACTTC,TRBV4-3,few,-,TRBJ2-7
CASSLEGETYEQYF,TGTGCCAGCAGCTTAGAAGGGGAGACCTACGAGCAGTACTTC,TRBV7-6,-,-,TRBJ2-7
CPSKMPPVKGYSTEAFF,TGTCCCTCCAAAATGCCTCCCGTCAAGGGTTACTCGACTGAAGCTTTCTTT,TRBV10-3,-,-,TRBJ1-1
CSALGVAGPNEQFF,TGCAGTGCCCTGGGGGTAGCGGGACCCAATGAGCAGTTCTTC,TRBV20-1,few,TRBD2,TRBJ2-1
CAWSPGPGNTIYF,TGTGCCTGGTCGCCCGGTCCGGGAAACACCATATATTTT,TRBV30,-,-,TRBJ1-3
CASSQREAYEQYF,TGTGCCAGCAGCCAGCGGGAGGCGTACGAGCAGTACTTC,TRBV5-5,-,TRBD2,TRBJ2-7
CASSRDIPGETQYF,TGTGCCAGCAGTCGGGACATTCCTGGGGAGACCCAGTACTTC,TRBV28,-,-,TRBJ2-5
CSARAGNPTGELFF,TGCAGTGCTAGGGCGGGAAACCCCACCGGGGAGCTGTTTTTT,TRBV20-1,-,-,TRBJ2-2
CSASSGYNEQFF,TGCAGTGCTAGTTCCGGTTACAATGAGCAGTTCTTC,TRBV20-1,few,-,TRBJ2-1
CASSFRLAGGASYEQYF,TGTGCCAGCAGTTTTAGACTAGCGGGAGGGGCCTCCTACGAGCAGTACTTC,TRBV28,-,TRBD2,TRBJ2-7
CASTMMFKPHSPLHF,TGTGCCAGCACTATGATGTTCAAGCCCCATTCACCCCTCCACTTT,TRBV28,many,-,TRBJ1-6
CASSLGWRSTYNEQFF,TGTGCCAGCAGCTTAGGGTGGAGGTCCACCTACAATGAGCAGTTCTTC,TRBV7-8,few,-,TRBJ2-1
CASSSPLLFWTSGRGADTQYF,TGTGCCAGCAGTTCACCCTTGCTATTTTGGACTAGCGGGAGGGGGGCAGATACGCAGTATTTT,TRBV27,few,TRBD2,TRBJ2-3
CASSQRDSSTGELFF,TGTGCCAGCAGCCAAAGGGACTCTAGCACCGGGGAGCTGTTTTTT,TRBV4-2,few,-,TRBJ2-2
CASSSREGGELFF,TGTGCCAGCAGTTCCCGCGAGGGTGGGGAGCTGTTTTTT,TRBV6-6,-,-,TRBJ2-2
CASSVGGVDGKGYEQYF,TGTGCCAGCAGCGTCGGTGGGGTCGACGGGAAAGGGTACGAGCAGTACTTC,TRBV9,-,-,TRBJ2-7
CSVSHVSTDTQYF,TGCAGCGTTTCACATGTTAGCACAGATACGCAGTATTTT,TRBV29-1,-,-,TRBJ2-3
CASSESEIYNEQFF,TGTGCCAGCAGCGAATCTGAGATATACAATGAGCAGTTCTTC,TRBV25-1,-,-,TRBJ2-1
CASSLSNPIQETQYF,TGCGCCAGCAGCTTGTCGAACCCCATCCAAGAGACCCAGTACTTC,TRBV5-1,few,-,TRBJ2-5
CASTLPSAPMGGELFF,TGTGCCAGCACCCTCCCATCGGCCCCGATGGGCGGGGAGCTGTTTTTT,TRBV6-2/TRBV6-3,few,-,TRBJ2-2
CASSLSGGQGDTQYF,TGCGCCAGCAGCTTGTCTGGGGGGCAAGGAGATACGCAGTATTTT,TRBV5-1,few,-,TRBJ2-3
CASSFGQPNTGELFF,TGTGCCAGCAGTTTTGGACAGCCGAACACCGGGGAGCTGTTTTTT,TRBV12-3/TRBV12-4,many,-,TRBJ2-2